This T cell receptor (beta chain) is from a study of shared clonotypes between healthy human individuals. Across the whole study: Each donor had three CD4 naive, three CD4 memory, two CD8 naive and one CD8 memory plate. Findings of the study overall: A reduction in generation probabilities was seen for non-shared clonotypes relative to those shared by all four donors.

CD45RO-negative cells were positively selected for CCR7, leaving out terminally differentiated effector memory CD45RA+ cells. Germline V gives CDR1 SGDLS, CDR2 YYNGEE. The CDR3 is 15 residues long. V was trimmed by 3 bases and J by 0 bases, leaving 13 bases between them. With respect to this clone: The antigen remains unidentified.

Data came from immunoSEQ multiplex PCR; TCRdb stores just in-frame clones and leaves some out. The profile shows millions of clones, less than 95% of them singletons. The chain carries TRBV9 and TRBJ2-7, with D possibly being TRBD2 (7 bases). The sequence came from a man aged 18 to 29 in good health. The specimen was naive CD8+ T cells sorted from blood. The CDR3 nucleotides are TGTGCCAGCAGCGAGGGCGGGGGCCCCTCCTACGAGCAGTACTTC. It codes for CASSEGGGPSYEQYF.